The 21 T cell receptor beta chains in this list originate from one sample, sequenced in a study of blood T cell repertoires in COVID-19. Repertoires were generated with immunoSEQ multiplex PCR, while TCRdb's copy carries only in-frame clones and drops some. The sample records around 170,000 clones, around 80% being singletons. Sequencing was carried out using peripheral blood. The receptors derive from a man younger than 45 with active or convalescent COVID-19.

This sequence joins TRBV11-3 and TRBJ1-6; no reliable D call. Germline V gives CDR1 SGHNT, CDR2 YENEEA. CDR3 size: 14 residues. V shed 4 bases and J shed 7 bases, with 11 bases lying between them. CDR3 bases: TGTGCCAGCAGCTCGGGGTCTGAGAATTCACCCCTCCACTTT. It encodes CASSSGSENSPLHF.

The genes are TRBV7-9 and TRBJ2-1; D may be TRBD2 (6 bases). Germline V gene lookup returns CDR1 SEHNR and CDR2 FQNEAQ (reference sequence). CDR3 length: 14 amino acids. Trimming shortened V by 3 bases and J by 8 bases, and 14 bases separated the two germline ends. The CDR3 loop is CASSLTGVFHEQFF. CDR3 DNA sequence: TGTGCCAGCAGCTTGACGGGAGTTTTCCATGAGCAGTTCTTC.

The CDR3 coding sequence is TGTGCCAGCAGCTCGGGACAGTCTAATGAAAAACTGTTTTTT. Residues: CASSSGQSNEKLFF. The chain is built from TRBV7-2 and TRBJ1-4; 7 positions agree with TRBD1. The CDR3 runs 14 residues. Germline CDR1 SGHTA, CDR2 FQGNSA. J gave up 3 bases and V 4 bases, and 2 bases lay outside the gene matches.

A few counts support this clone. The chain uses TRBV28 and TRBJ1-1; 7 nucleotides agree with TRBD1. This CDR3 is built from 11 residues. The junction had 5 bases not matched to a gene; V was cut back by 6 bases and J by 10 bases. CDR1 is MDHEN and CDR2 is SYDVKM in the germline V gene. This chain's CDR3 is CASSLDRIAFF. CDR3 in DNA: TGTGCCAGCAGCCTGGACAGGATAGCTTTCTTT.

The V gene is TRBV27, the J gene TRBJ1-1, with D perhaps TRBD1 (5 bases). The CDR3 has 15 residues. Germline values: CDR1 MNHEY, CDR2 SMNVEV (reference sequence). V lost 6 bases and J 1 base, leaving 15 bases between the germline ends. DNA for the CDR3: TGTGCCAGCAGCCGGCCTGGAGGGGAGAACACTGAAGCTTTCTTT. This sequence encodes CASSRPGGENTEAFF.

The V call is TRBV29-1, the J call TRBJ1-2, with D tentatively TRBD1 (6 bases). This CDR3 region has 14 residues. The V gene's germline CDR1 is SQVTM and CDR2 ANQGSEA. Trimming left V 7 bases short and J 5 bases short, with 20 bases between. CDR3 nucleotide sequence: TGCAGCGCTGAGAGGGCGCAGGGGAGTTATGGCTACACCTTC. This codes for CSAERAQGSYGYTF.

The J gene is TRBJ1-3, the V gene TRBV11-3; TRBD1 agrees at 8 bases. This CDR3 comprises 14 residues. V was pared by 3 bases and J by 5 bases, with 3 bases of the junction left unmatched. Germline assignment: CDR1 SGHNT and CDR2 YENEEA. CDR3 sequence (DNA): TGTGCCAGCAGCTTTACAGGGGGTAGAAACACCATATATTTT. This codes for CASSFTGGRNTIYF. Together with reference TRBV11-3 and TRBJ1-3, the CDR3 gives the full variable domain: EAGVVQSPRYKIIEKKQPVAFWCNPISGHNTLYWYLQNLGQGPELLIRYENEEAVDDSQLPKDRFSAERLKGVDSTLKIQPAELGDSAVYLCASSFTGGRNTIYFGEGSWLTVV.

The rearrangement uses TRBV7-9 and TRBJ2-7; 12 bases align to TRBD2. V lost 6 bases and J lost 3; bases outside the gene matches: 3. The CDR3 runs 14 residues. CDR1 SEHNR and CDR2 FQNEAQ come from the germline V gene (reference sequence). CDR3 sequence: CASSRTSGIYEQYF. As DNA, the CDR3 is TGTGCCAGCAGTCGGACTAGCGGGATCTACGAGCAGTACTTC.

The J gene is TRBJ2-3, the V gene TRBV7-3, with 11 bases lining up with TRBD2. The CDR3 is made up of 16 amino acids. V was pared by 4 bases and J by 1 base, with 4 bases of the junction left unmatched. Germline V gene lookup returns CDR1 SGHTA and CDR2 FQGTGA. The CDR3 region is CASSSRGLAGTDTQYF. The CDR3 coding sequence is TGTGCCAGCAGCTCAAGGGGACTAGCGGGCACAGATACGCAGTATTTT.

The rearrangement uses TRBV3-1 (or the pseudogene TRBV3-2) and TRBJ1-3; TRBD1 might be the D (5 bases). The CDR3 covers 16 residues. The V gene lost 4 bases and the J gene lost 4 bases, with 17 bases spanning the gap. The germline CDR1 and CDR2 sequences are LGHDT and YNNKEL (reference sequence). Here the CDR3 reads CASSLDLGGSGNTIYF. The CDR3 DNA reads TGTGCCAGCAGCCTAGATTTGGGGGGATCCGGAAACACCATATATTTT.

This chain's CDR3 is CSVEGDRHDTEAFF. The CDR3 coding sequence is TGCAGCGTTGAGGGAGACAGGCATGACACTGAAGCTTTCTTT. The chain uses TRBV29-1 and TRBJ1-1; maybe TRBD1 (6 bases). The CDR3 spans 14 residues. Trimming left V 3 bases short and J 3 bases short, with 14 bases between. Germline V CDR1 and CDR2: SQVTM, ANQGSEA.

The rearrangement uses TRBV6-5 and TRBJ2-3; D might be TRBD1 (6 bases). V was shortened by 6 bases and J by 3 bases, with 10 bases between the two germline ends. Germline V CDR1 and CDR2: MNHEY, SVGAGI. The CDR3 runs to 13 residues. The CDR3 sequence: CASRPTGTDTQYF. Here the CDR3 DNA reads TGTGCCAGCAGGCCTACAGGGACAGATACGCAGTATTTT.

The chain combines TRBV6-5 with TRBJ2-3, with TRBD1 matching over 7 bases. Germline CDR1 is MNHEY and CDR2 is SVGAGI. The CDR3 is 14 amino acids. V lost 6 bases, J lost 2 bases, and 5 bases stayed unmatched. This chain's CDR3 is CASSWGQFTDTQYF. In DNA form, the CDR3 reads TGTGCCAGCAGCTGGGGACAGTTCACAGATACGCAGTATTTT.

The CDR3 region is CASSTDFGGGADTQYF. The CDR3 DNA follows: TGTGCCAGCAGTACCGACTTTGGGGGGGGCGCAGATACGCAGTATTTT. This chain joins TRBV6-2 or TRBV6-3 and TRBJ2-3; tentatively, D is TRBD2 (7 bases). CDR3 length equals 16 residues. The germline CDR1 and CDR2 sequences are MNHEY and SVGEGT. V gave up 5 bases and J gave up 4 bases, with 19 bases separating them.

The chain combines TRBV6-2 or TRBV6-3 with TRBJ1-2; 7 bases line up with TRBD1. The length of the CDR3 is 14 residues. Germline CDR1 and CDR2: MNHEY and SVGEGT. V lost 6 bases to trimming and J lost 4 bases; unmatched junction nucleotides: 8. DNA of the CDR3: TGTGCCAGCAGCTCGACAGGGTCGAGCTATGGCTACACCTTC. Translated, it gives CASSSTGSSYGYTF.

The CDR3 DNA reads TGTGCCTGGAGCCTAGGACAGACCAAGCAGTACTTC. The encoded protein is CAWSLGQTKQYF. The V gene is TRBV30, the J gene TRBJ2-7; D may be TRBD1 (6 bases). This CDR3 has 12 residues. The V gene's germline CDR1 is GTSNPN and CDR2 SVGIG (reference sequence). The V end lost 3 bases, the J end lost 8 bases, and 14 bases lay between the germline ends.

This chain joins TRBV7-9 and TRBJ2-7, with D possibly being TRBD2 (6 bases). Trimming pared 2 bases from V and 2 bases from J, leaving 10 bases between. This CDR3 has 14 residues. Per the germline V gene, CDR1 is SEHNR and CDR2 is FQNEAQ (reference sequence). CDR3 sequence reads: CASSLNGGAYEQYV. The CDR3 DNA reads as TGTGCCAGCAGCTTAAACGGGGGAGCCTACGAGCAGTACGTC.

As to this clone: The same CDR3 also results from other DNA sequences found in this sample. CDR3 nucleotides: TGTGCCAGCAGCTCCCCGTACTCCTACGAGCAGTACTTC. It translates to CASSSPYSYEQYF. The V gene is TRBV7-9, the J gene TRBJ2-7; no clear D gene. CDR3 length: 13 residues. CDR1 and CDR2 from the germline V gene are SEHNR and FQNEAQ (reference sequence). The germline V and J ends were trimmed by 4 bases and 0 bases, with 7 bases remaining between them.

The chain has TRBV24-1 and TRBJ2-7; 8 bases are a match to TRBD1. Germline V lookup: CDR1 KGHDR, CDR2 SFDVKD. Trimming took 3 bases from V and 2 from J; bases not matched to a gene: 5. This CDR3 region has 15 residues. CDR3 sequence reads: CATSDGSGQAYEQYF. In nucleotides, the CDR3 is TGTGCCACCAGTGATGGATCGGGACAGGCCTACGAGCAGTACTTC.

This clone was observed a single time. The rearrangement uses TRBV5-1 and TRBJ1-1; no reliable D call. Germline V CDR1 and CDR2: SGHRS, YFSETQ. V lost 2 bases and J lost 0, with 8 bases in between. The CDR3 runs 14 residues. The CDR3 loop reads CASSFSRVNTEAFF. DNA of the CDR3: TGCGCCAGCAGCTTCTCACGGGTGAACACTGAAGCTTTCTTT.

The chain is built from TRBV6-5 and TRBJ1-2; D gene ambiguous. The CDR3 has 14 residues. The ends were cut back, 8 bases at V and 8 bases at J, with 21 bases in the middle. Per germline, CDR1 MNHEY and CDR2 SVGAGI. The CDR3 spells CASGRVGNEGGYTF. The CDR3 DNA follows: TGTGCCAGCGGTCGGGTCGGGAATGAGGGCGGCTACACCTTC.